Each of the 23 T cell receptor beta chains below was sequenced from the same sample in a study of T cell responses to AZD1222 COVID-19 vaccine. The method was immunoSEQ multiplex PCR; TCRdb's version includes in-frame clones alone and lacks a portion of them. The repertoire holds about 78,000 clones, 85% to 90% seen once, with approximately 1.4% in the top ten. Here the sequenced sample was peripheral blood, taken 28 days after the second AZD1222 dose. Receptors originate from an adult who received the AZD1222 COVID-19 vaccine.

The gene calls are TRBV7-2 and TRBJ2-6; D perhaps matches TRBD2 (5 bases). Germline loops: CDR1 SGHTA, CDR2 FQGNSA. CDR3 size: 17 residues. V lost 1 base and J 0 bases, leaving 10 bases between the germline ends. This chain's CDR3 is CASSLDPAGSGANVLTF. In DNA, the CDR3 is TGTGCCAGCAGCTTAGACCCTGCGGGCTCTGGGGCCAACGTCCTGACTTTC.

V gene TRBV5-1 combines with J gene TRBJ2-5, with D perhaps matching TRBD2 (6 bases). CDR1 and CDR2 (germline): SGHRS, YFSETQ. The CDR3 has 16 amino acids. The V end lost 0 bases, the J end lost 1 base, and 13 bases lay between the germline ends. CDR3 in DNA: TGCGCCAGCAGCTTGGGAGGCGTGGGGGGCCAAGAGACCCAGTACTTC. Encoded protein: CASSLGGVGGQETQYF.

This chain connects TRBV6-5 to TRBJ1-2; tentatively, D is TRBD1 (5 bases). The CDR3 spans 14 residues. The V and J ends lost 2 bases and 2 bases respectively, with 9 bases between them. Looked up from germline, CDR1 is MNHEY and CDR2 is SVGAGI. The CDR3 sequence is CASSYGGVNYGYTF. For the CDR3, the DNA is TGTGCCAGCAGTTACGGGGGGGTCAACTATGGCTACACCTTC.

This chain links TRBV27 with TRBJ1-2; possible D gene TRBD1, 5 bases. Trimming stripped 2 bases from V and 0 bases from J, with 13 bases between. The CDR3 consists of 16 residues. CDR1 is MNHEY, CDR2 SMNVEV, per germline (reference sequence). In DNA form, the CDR3 reads TGTGCCAGCAGTTTACGGTCCCCGGGGCCTAACTATGGCTACACCTTC. Translating it yields CASSLRSPGPNYGYTF.

On this clone itself: One junction end does not reproduce the germline sequence, and a read error may be involved. This chain links TRBV11-2 with TRBJ2-1, with 8 bases matching TRBD2. CDR1 is SGHAT, CDR2 FQNNGV, per germline. The CDR3 runs 15 residues. CDR3 nucleotide sequence: TGTGCCAGCAGCCTAGACGCGGGGGGCTACAATGAGCAGTTCTTC. Translated: CASSLDAGGYNEQFF.

V usage is TRBV6-5 and J usage is TRBJ2-7; possibly TRBD1 or TRBD2 for D (5 bases each). Between the trimmed V and J ends, which lost 2 bases and 5 bases, there was a span of 13 bases. This CDR3 comprises 14 residues. Germline V CDR1 and CDR2: MNHEY, SVGAGI. CDR3 DNA: TGTGCCAGCAGTTACGGGGACGGGGCGAACGAGCAGTACTTC. It codes for CASSYGDGANEQYF.

The gene calls are TRBV12-3 or TRBV12-4 and TRBJ2-7; unclear D gene. The CDR3 spans 12 residues. Trimming removed 3 bases at V and 4 bases at J, with 7 bases between. The CDR3 DNA is TGTGCCAGCAGTTTGGCAGCTTACGAGCAGTACTTC. As protein: CASSLAAYEQYF.

The chain has TRBV6-5 and TRBJ1-4, with D possibly matching TRBD1 (6 bases). CDR1 MNHEY and CDR2 SVGAGI come from the germline V gene. The CDR3 is made up of 15 amino acids. Trimming left V 6 bases short and J 5 bases short, with 16 bases between. The CDR3 DNA reads as TGTGCCAGCAGAGGACTGGGGGGCAGGAATGAAAAACTGTTTTTT. Protein: CASRGLGGRNEKLFF.

The genes are TRBV18 and TRBJ2-7; D remains ambiguous. The V gene's germline CDR1 is KGHSH and CDR2 LQKENI. V was cut by 6 bases and J by 4 bases, with 10 bases left in between. The CDR3 consists of 12 residues. CDR3 amino acids: CASSGTEYEQYF. The CDR3 DNA reads TGTGCCAGCTCGGGCACAGAATACGAGCAGTACTTC.

J is TRBJ2-7 and V is TRBV19, with 8 positions matching TRBD1. Germline CDR1 reads LNHDA; CDR2 reads SQIVND (reference sequence). V was pared by 4 bases and J by 1 base, with 12 bases of the junction left unmatched. This CDR3 is built from 17 residues. CDR3 in DNA: TGTGCCAGTAGTAGGCGGGGCGGGCAGGGGGCATCCTACGAGCAGTACTTC. Amino acids: CASSRRGGQGASYEQYF. The full variable domain, its missing parts supplied by reference TRBV19 and TRBJ2-7, is DGGITQSPKYLFRKEGQNVTLSCEQNLNHDAMYWYRQDPGQGLRLIYYSQIVNDFQKGDIAEGYSVSREKKESFPLTVTSAQKNPTAFYLCASSRRGGQGASYEQYFGPGTRLTVT.

This clone has just a few counts. The V and J genes are TRBV30 and TRBJ1-3; no reliable D call. Trimming removed 2 bases at V and 0 bases at J, with 8 bases between. The CDR3 has 14 residues. From germline, CDR1 is GTSNPN and CDR2 SVGIG (reference sequence). The CDR3 loop is CAWSFSSSGNTIYF. CDR3 sequence (DNA): TGTGCCTGGAGTTTTTCCTCCTCTGGAAACACCATATATTTT. Using reference TRBV30 and TRBJ1-3 for the parts outside the CDR3, the full variable domain is SQTIHQWPATLVQPVGSPLSLECTVEGTSNPNLYWYRQAAGRGLQLLFYSVGIGQISSEVPQNLSASRPQDRQFILSSKKLLLSDSGFYLCAWSFSSSGNTIYFGEGSWLTVV.

This chain joins TRBV6-5 and TRBJ1-3; the match to TRBD1 covers 7 bases. The V gene's germline CDR1 is MNHEY and CDR2 SVGAGI. V lost 4 bases and J lost 7; bases outside the gene matches: 10. This CDR3 region has 15 residues. For the CDR3, the DNA is TGTGCCAGCAGTTCCGAACAGGGGTCGAGGAACACCATATATTTT. It yields the protein CASSSEQGSRNTIYF.

V usage is TRBV19 and J usage is TRBJ2-7, with D perhaps matching TRBD1 (6 bases). Trimming left V 6 bases short and J 0 bases short, with 12 bases between. The CDR3 is made up of 14 amino acids. Germline V lookup: CDR1 LNHDA, CDR2 SQIVND (reference sequence). The CDR3 is CASRDGTSSYEQYF. Here the CDR3 DNA reads TGTGCCAGTAGGGACGGGACAAGCTCCTACGAGCAGTACTTC. Full variable domain (missing parts from reference TRBV19 and TRBJ2-7): DGGITQSPKYLFRKEGQNVTLSCEQNLNHDAMYWYRQDPGQGLRLIYYSQIVNDFQKGDIAEGYSVSREKKESFPLTVTSAQKNPTAFYLCASRDGTSSYEQYFGPGTRLTVT.

This chain connects TRBV6-5 to TRBJ2-5; D unclear. V lost 5 bases to trimming and J lost 5 bases, with 12 bases between them. The CDR3 runs 13 residues. The V gene's germline CDR1 is MNHEY and CDR2 SVGAGI. CDR3 region: CASSPWFGETQYF. CDR3 nucleotides: TGTGCCAGCAGTCCCTGGTTCGGGGAGACCCAGTACTTC.

The table lists this clone with a few counts. CDR3 sequence reads: CASSEELEGFANTEAFF. DNA of the CDR3: TGTGCCAGCAGTGAAGAATTAGAAGGTTTCGCGAACACTGAAGCTTTCTTT. The chain has TRBV6-1 and TRBJ1-1; D is ambiguous. The CDR3 is made up of 17 amino acids. Germline loops: CDR1 MNHNS, CDR2 SASEGT. V lost 1 base and J 1 base, leaving 16 bases between the germline ends.

This chain connects TRBV6-5 to TRBJ2-4; tentatively, D is TRBD2 (5 bases). This CDR3 spans 14 amino acids. CDR1 is MNHEY, CDR2 SVGAGI, per germline. V lost 8 bases, J lost 8 bases, and 19 bases lay in between. This chain's CDR3 is CASGSAPLTDIQYF. The DNA of the CDR3 is TGTGCCAGCGGTAGCGCTCCCCTAACGGACATTCAGTACTTC.

The genes are TRBV7-6 and TRBJ1-2, with D possibly being TRBD1 (5 bases). The germline V gene encodes CDR1 SGHVS and CDR2 FNYEAQ. Trimming pared 5 bases from V and 3 bases from J, leaving 16 bases between. The CDR3 runs 15 residues. CDR3 nucleotides: TGTGCCAGCAGCCACATCGGAGGAGGGGACTATGGCTACACCTTC. Its protein product is CASSHIGGGDYGYTF.

The gene calls are TRBV7-7 and TRBJ2-5, with D unresolved. The V end lost 5 bases, the J end lost 2 bases, and 9 bases lay between the germline ends. The germline CDR1 and CDR2 sequences are SSHAT and FNYEAQ (reference sequence). The CDR3 contains 13 residues. CDR3 nucleotides: TGTGCCAGCAGCAACAGAAGGCAAGAGACCCAGTACTTC. As protein: CASSNRRQETQYF.

This chain links TRBV9 with TRBJ1-3; D unclear. The V end lost 0 bases, the J end lost 4 bases, and 8 bases lay between the germline ends. This CDR3 is built from 14 residues. Germline V gene sequence: CDR1 SGDLS, CDR2 YYNGEE. CDR3 sequence reads: CASSVDSSGNTIYF. DNA for the CDR3: TGTGCCAGCAGCGTAGACAGTTCCGGAAACACCATATATTTT. Full variable domain (remainder filled in from reference TRBV9 and TRBJ1-3): DSGVTQTPKHLITATGQRVTLRCSPRSGDLSVYWYQQSLDQGLQFLIQYYNGEERAKGNILERFSAQQFPDLHSELNLSSLELGDSALYFCASSVDSSGNTIYFGEGSWLTVV.

V and J are TRBV6-5 and TRBJ1-3, with 7 bases fitting TRBD1. CDR3 length equals 16 residues. In germline, CDR1 is MNHEY, CDR2 SVGAGI. V was clipped by 2 bases and J by 4 bases; unmatched bases: 8. The CDR3 nucleotides read TGTGCCAGCAGTTACAGGAATACAGGGGACGGAAACACCATATATTTT. Amino acid sequence: CASSYRNTGDGNTIYF.

This clone was observed a single time. This rearrangement joins TRBV2 to TRBJ2-7; 9 nucleotides align to TRBD1. V trimming: 6 bases; J trimming: 2 bases; junction bases outside the gene matches: 8. The CDR3 spans 15 residues. In germline, CDR1 is SNHLY, CDR2 FYNNEI. The CDR3 here is CASSDGTGWTYEQYF. In DNA, the CDR3 is TGTGCCAGCAGCGACGGGACAGGGTGGACCTACGAGCAGTACTTC.

The chain is built from TRBV27 and TRBJ2-7, with 9 bases that match TRBD1. With 3 bases clipped from V and 0 bases from J, the junction kept 6 bases outside the gene matches. Germline V gene data show CDR1 as MNHEY and CDR2 as SMNVEV (reference sequence). This CDR3 comprises 16 residues. CDR3 sequence (DNA): TGTGCCAGCAGTTTTATTGGGGGACAGGGCTCCTACGAGCAGTACTTC. This sequence encodes CASSFIGGQGSYEQYF.

J is TRBJ1-1 and V is TRBV12-3 or TRBV12-4; 8 bases agree with TRBD1. There are 12 residues in the CDR3. V was pared by 6 bases and J by 9 bases, with 6 bases of the junction left unmatched. In nucleotides, the CDR3 is TGTGCCAGCAGCCCCGGACAGGGCCAAGCTTTCTTT. Protein sequence: CASSPGQGQAFF.